The rows below give T cell receptor beta chains drawn from one sample of a study of CD8 T cells in Susac syndrome. TCRdb independently ran MiXCR on the immunoSEQ multiplex PCR reads; one entry per CDR3 protein. The sample records about 140,000 distinct CDR3 sequences, approximately 94% being singletons. The specimen was CD4+ T cells from PBMCs. The receptors come from a human donor with Susac syndrome. CDR3s include the opening cysteine and the closing phenylalanine or tryptophan. The D gene is left open where the match is weak. Rows give clone size only sometimes, using once, few, many, or a class for an expanded clone.

j_call v_call d_call clone_size cdr3_aa cdr3_nt
TRBJ2-7 TRBV4-1 . . CASSPAAAYEQYF TGCGCCAGCAGCCCAGCTGCCGCCTACGAGCAGTACTTC
TRBJ1-2 TRBV6-6 . once CASTRRGAVFYGYTF TGTGCCAGCACCCGGAGGGGGGCCGTCTTCTATGGCTACACCTTC
TRBJ2-1 TRBV29-1 . . CSAHRASNEQFF TGCAGCGCCCACCGGGCCTCTAATGAGCAGTTCTTC
TRBJ2-1 TRBV6-2/TRBV6-3 TRBD2 . CASSRLAEQFF TGTGCCAGCAGCCGACTAGCAGAACAGTTCTTC
TRBJ1-2 TRBV4-2 TRBD1 once CASSQDGTGATYGYTF TGTGCCAGCAGCCAAGATGGCACAGGGGCTACCTATGGCTACACCTTC
TRBJ2-1 TRBV29-1 TRBD2 . CSVEGQTFGGESYNEQFF TGCAGCGTTGAAGGGCAAACGTTTGGGGGGGAATCCTACAATGAGCAGTTCTTC
TRBJ1-1 TRBV20-1 . . CSARVGGMNTEAFF TGCAGTGCTCGTGTAGGGGGAATGAACACTGAAGCTTTCTTT
TRBJ2-7 TRBV20-1 TRBD1 . CSAENSRDSLYEQYF TGCAGTGCTGAAAATTCCCGGGACAGCCTCTACGAGCAGTACTTC
TRBJ2-1 TRBV11-2 TRBD1 . CASRGQQGFNEQFF TGTGCCAGCAGGGGACAGCAAGGTTTCAATGAGCAGTTCTTC
TRBJ1-5 TRBV20-1 TRBD1 . CSAARGQGGNQPQHF TGCAGTGCAGCCAGGGGGCAGGGTGGCAATCAGCCCCAGCATTTT
TRBJ2-7 TRBV12-3/TRBV12-4 . . CASTRTVSSYEQYF TGTGCCAGCACTCGGACGGTCAGCTCCTACGAGCAGTACTTC
TRBJ1-2 TRBV3-1 . . CASSQGFTVGYTF TGTGCCAGCAGCCAAGGTTTCACGGTTGGCTACACCTTC
TRBJ1-1 TRBV29-1 . . CSVRYNTEAFF TGCAGCGTTAGGTATAACACTGAAGCTTTCTTT
TRBJ1-3 TRBV15 . . CATSIRPDRLGNTIYF TGTGCCACCAGCATCAGACCGGACCGACTGGGAAACACCATATATTTT
TRBJ2-1 TRBV5-1 TRBD2 . CASSVVAGDNEQFF TGCGCCAGCAGCGTGGTAGCGGGGGACAATGAGCAGTTCTTC
TRBJ1-5 TRBV29-1 . . CSVETGPQGHQPQHF TGCAGCGTTGAAACCGGGCCCCAAGGACATCAGCCCCAGCATTTT
TRBJ1-5 TRBV10-3 . . CAISDGTGNSNQPQHF TGTGCCATCAGTGACGGTACGGGGAATAGCAATCAGCCCCAGCATTTT
TRBJ2-1 TRBV27 TRBD2 . CASSQGLAGGEQFF TGTGCCAGCAGTCAGGGACTAGCGGGAGGTGAGCAGTTCTTC
TRBJ2-3 TRBV24-1 TRBD2 . CATSGTSGTDTQYF TGTGCCACCAGTGGGACTAGTGGCACAGATACGCAGTATTTT
TRBJ2-3 TRBV20-1 . . CSARDARSTDTQYF TGCAGTGCTAGAGATGCGCGGAGCACAGATACGCAGTATTTT
TRBJ2-2 TRBV9 . . CASSVDLRPTGELFF TGTGCCAGCAGCGTAGACCTACGACCCACCGGGGAGCTGTTTTTT
TRBJ1-1 TRBV20-1 . . CSASRQGKTEAFF TGCAGTGCTAGTCGGCAGGGAAAAACCGAAGCTTTCTTT
TRBJ1-1 TRBV20-1 . once CSAGNRADTEAFF TGCAGTGCTGGGAACAGGGCCGACACTGAAGCTTTCTTT
TRBJ1-2 TRBV6-5 . . CASSYGANYGYTF TGTGCCAGCAGTTACGGGGCCAACTATGGCTACACCTTC
TRBJ1-2 TRBV5-1 TRBD1 . CASSPGTANGHGYTF TGCGCCAGCAGCCCCGGGACAGCTAACGGCCATGGCTACACCTTC
TRBJ2-5 TRBV7-9 . . CASGTGAQETQYF TGTGCCAGCGGCACGGGGGCCCAAGAGACCCAGTACTTC
TRBJ2-6 TRBV3-1 TRBD1 . CASSQKTGGSGANVLTF TGTGCCAGCAGCCAGAAAACAGGGGGCTCTGGGGCCAACGTCCTGACTTTC
TRBJ2-1 TRBV29-1 TRBD2 . CSVEEGVAGPSYNEQFF TGCAGCGTTGAAGAAGGAGTAGCGGGACCCTCCTACAATGAGCAGTTCTTC
TRBJ1-2 TRBV11-2 . once CASSSDGYFNYGYTF TGTGCCAGCAGCTCGGACGGATACTTTAACTATGGCTACACCTTC
TRBJ1-6 TRBV12-3/TRBV12-4 TRBD1 . CASGTGYRPLHF TGTGCCAGCGGGACAGGGTATAGGCCCCTCCACTTT
TRBJ2-1 TRBV7-9 . . CASSSTRGAIWEQFF TGTGCCAGCAGCTCTACTAGAGGTGCAATTTGGGAGCAGTTCTTC
TRBJ1-2 TRBV25-1 . . CASSPAGDLYGYTF TGTGCCAGCAGTCCCGCGGGGGACCTTTATGGCTACACCTTC
TRBJ2-3 TRBV29-1 TRBD2 . CSVSRSGSGTDTQYF TGCAGCGTTAGTCGTAGCGGGAGCGGCACAGATACGCAGTATTTT
TRBJ1-2 TRBV4-1 . . CASSNPVSVGYTF TGCGCCAGCAGTAACCCGGTGAGCGTTGGCTACACCTTC
TRBJ2-7 TRBV20-1 . . CSGGQPPDSYEQYF TGCAGTGGGGGACAACCACCCGACTCCTACGAGCAGTACTTC
TRBJ1-2 TRBV20-1 . . CSALRGTNYGYTF TGCAGTGCCCTCCGCGGGACGAACTATGGCTACACCTTC
TRBJ1-5 TRBV7-9 . . CASSLSIGPQHF TGTGCCAGCAGCTTATCAATAGGACCCCAGCATTTT
TRBJ2-3 TRBV7-9 . . CASSLASFADTQYF TGTGCCAGCAGCTTGGCTAGCTTCGCAGATACGCAGTATTTT
TRBJ1-2 TRBV7-9 . . CASSLASFYGYTF TGTGCCAGCAGCTTAGCTTCCTTCTATGGCTACACCTTC
TRBJ2-3 TRBV29-1 . . CSVESGSGDTQYF TGCAGCGTTGAATCCGGGAGCGGCGATACGCAGTATTTT
TRBJ1-1 TRBV29-1 . . CSVARSSGTEAFF TGCAGCGTTGCGAGGTCATCAGGGACTGAAGCTTTCTTT
TRBJ2-7 TRBV7-3 . . CASSLAQGGEQYF TGTGCCAGCAGCCTCGCCCAGGGGGGCGAGCAGTACTTC
TRBJ2-4 TRBV12-3/TRBV12-4 . . CASSFLAPGGIQYF TGTGCCAGCAGTTTCTTGGCTCCCGGTGGCATTCAGTACTTC
TRBJ2-5 TRBV20-1 TRBD2 . CSATTSGGRGETQYF TGCAGTGCTACGACTAGCGGGGGTCGGGGAGAGACCCAGTACTTC
TRBJ2-7 TRBV7-9 TRBD2 . CASSYPTSGRAYEQYF TGTGCCAGCAGCTACCCTACTAGCGGGAGGGCCTACGAGCAGTACTTC
TRBJ2-3 TRBV3-1 . . CASSQMASAADTQYF TGTGCCAGCAGCCAAATGGCCAGTGCGGCAGATACGCAGTATTTT
TRBJ1-2 TRBV12-3/TRBV12-4 TRBD1 . CASRLTGALYGYTF TGTGCCAGCAGACTGACAGGGGCCCTCTATGGCTACACCTTC
TRBJ2-3 TRBV9 . . CASSVALTDTQYF TGTGCCAGCAGCGTAGCTCTAACAGATACGCAGTATTTT
TRBJ1-4 TRBV7-9 . . CASSLGYGLFF TGTGCCAGCAGCTTAGGCTACGGACTGTTTTTT
TRBJ1-2 TRBV20-1 TRBD1 . CSAPRGGQGNYGYTF TGCAGTGCTCCCAGAGGGGGACAGGGGAATTATGGCTACACCTTC